This T cell receptor (beta chain) was documented in a study of human T cells and chemical hapten exposure. The CDR3 is 15 amino acids. The V end was cut by 3 bases, the J end by 0 bases, with 12 bases between. Regarding time point: pre-sensitization, week 0. Treatment given: therapeutic diphenylcyclopropenone sensitization with weekly scalp DPC. What the library attached to individual cDNA molecules were unique molecular identifiers. TCRdb reanalysed the RACE reads using MiXCR and keeps one entry per CDR3 protein. Seen here are more than 300,000 distinct CDR3 sequences, 5% to 6.5% observed once, and the top ten hold 2.5% to 3%. This clonotype was picked up many times.

This specimen was whole blood, taken in connection with sensitization to the hapten diphenylcyclopropenone (DPC). V usage is TRBV12-3 or TRBV12-4 and J usage is TRBJ2-7; D is unresolved. The clonotype was recovered from a woman between 50 and 59 years old with alopecia areata. Some clones in this sample may be carry-over from other donors' samples. This chain's CDR3 is CASSFAMGSSYEQYF. The CDR3 DNA follows: TGTGCCAGCAGTTTCGCGATGGGCTCCTCCTACGAGCAGTACTTC.